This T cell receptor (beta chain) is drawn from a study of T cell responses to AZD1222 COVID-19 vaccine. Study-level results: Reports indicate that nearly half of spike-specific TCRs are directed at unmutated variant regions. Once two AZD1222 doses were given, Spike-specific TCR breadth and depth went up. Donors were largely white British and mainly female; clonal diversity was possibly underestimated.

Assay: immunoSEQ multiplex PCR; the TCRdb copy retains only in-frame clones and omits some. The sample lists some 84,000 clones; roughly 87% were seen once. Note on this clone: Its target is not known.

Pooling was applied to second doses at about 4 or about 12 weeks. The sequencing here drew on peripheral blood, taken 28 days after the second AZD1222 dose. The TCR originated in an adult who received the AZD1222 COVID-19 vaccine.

The DNA of the CDR3 is TGTGCCAGTAGTATATCCAGATTTGGAAACACCATATATTTT. Its translation is CASSISRFGNTIYF. V and J are TRBV19 and TRBJ1-3; D call uncertain. There are 14 residues in the CDR3. The ends were cut back, 2 bases at V and 3 bases at J, with 8 bases in the middle. The V gene's germline CDR1 is LNHDA and CDR2 SQIVND (reference sequence).